These 32 T cell receptor beta chains share one sample of origin, sequenced in a study of T cells in Graves' hyperthyroidism and ophthalmopathy (dated by TCRdb to about 2019). Receptors were amplified or captured by multiplex PCR. Sequencing relied on an Illumina HiSeq 2000. The TCR beta CDR3 regions were amplified from RNA transcripts. For the first round of RT-PCR on the TCR CDR3, the HTBI primer set was used together with the Qiagen OneStep RT-PCR kit. TCRdb reprocessing: public reads trimmed at Q25 with fastp, clones called with MiXCR, in-frame beta chains kept. Here each entry gathers all rows of one CDR3 protein and keeps the most common genes and DNA. The sample table lists under 550,000 distinct CDR3 sequences, 20% of them with a count of one. The ten most abundant clones make up less than 55% of the sample. Material: blood. The receptors were sampled from a man in his forties with Graves' ophthalmopathy.

This clonotype was picked up many times. This chain connects TRBV6-1 to TRBJ2-7; TRBD1 is a possible D gene (5 bases). CDR3 length: 13 residues. V was clipped by 2 bases and J by 2 bases, with 7 bases between them. Germline V CDR1 and CDR2: MNHNS, SASEGT. CDR3 amino acids: CASSEHRTYEQYF. The CDR3 DNA sequence: TGTGCCAGCAGTGAACACAGGACCTACGAGCAGTACTTC.

The chain combines TRBV10-2 with TRBJ1-6, with no clear D. Trimming stripped 0 bases from V and 2 bases from J, with 2 bases between. Germline assignment: CDR1 WSHSY and CDR2 SAAADI. The CDR3 spans 14 residues. The CDR3 nucleotides are TGCGCCAGCAGTGAGTCAGCCTATAATTCACCCCTCCACTTT. This sequence encodes CASSESAYNSPLHF.

This clonotype was seen ten or more times. This chain joins TRBV20-1 and TRBJ2-1; TRBD2 is a possible D gene (5 bases). Trimming cost V 6 bases and J 2 bases, with 26 bases left between them. The CDR3 has 18 residues. The germline gives CDR1 DFQATT, CDR2 SNEGSKA (reference sequence). In DNA form, the CDR3 reads TGCAGTGCCTTCGGACTTGGCGGCCTAGGGCTCCCCTACAATGAGCAGTTCTTC. It specifies CSAFGLGGLGLPYNEQFF.

This clonotype was counted only a few times. The gene calls are TRBV7-9 and TRBJ2-2; 14 positions match TRBD2. Germline V gene lookup returns CDR1 SEHNR and CDR2 FQNEAQ (reference sequence). With 2 bases clipped from V and 3 bases from J, the junction kept 11 bases outside the gene matches. The CDR3 sequence is 20 residues long. The CDR3 DNA sequence: TGTGCCAGCAGCTTACCCGGCTCGGGACTAGCGGGGGAGTACACCGGGGAGCTGTTTTTT. This codes for CASSLPGSGLAGEYTGELFF. The whole variable domain, filled in from reference TRBV7-9 and TRBJ2-2, reads DTGVSQNPRHKITKRGQNVTFRCDPISEHNRLYWYRQTLGQGPEFLTYFQNEAQLEKSRLLSDRFSAERPKGSFSTLEIQRTEQGDSAMYLCASSLPGSGLAGEYTGELFFGEGSRLTVL.

The chain recombines TRBV20-1 with TRBJ1-1; D gene uncertain. CDR1 is DFQATT, CDR2 SNEGSKA, per germline (reference sequence). This CDR3 contains 8 residues. The CDR3 nucleotides are TGCGTTTGGGCTGAAGCTTTCTTT. Amino acids: CVWAEAFF.

The sample holds a few counts of this clonotype. This chain uses TRBV24-1 with TRBJ1-2; TRBD1 might be the D (6 bases). The CDR3 loop spans 16 amino acids. V lost 9 bases and J lost 4, with 23 bases in between. Germline-derived CDR1 and CDR2 are KGHDR and SFDVKD. The CDR3 reads CATGKPGDKGSYGYTF. The CDR3 nucleotides are TGTGCCACCGGCAAGCCAGGGGATAAAGGTAGCTATGGCTACACCTTC.

This clonotype was observed a handful of times. V and J are TRBV2 and TRBJ2-7, with 7 bases fitting TRBD1. The germline V gene encodes CDR1 SNHLY and CDR2 FYNNEI. This CDR3 region has 13 residues. The V segment lost 4 bases and the J segment 4 bases; nucleotides outside the gene matches: 4. CDR3 in amino acids: CASSGDSNYEQYF. The CDR3 nucleotides read TGTGCCAGCAGTGGGGACAGTAATTACGAGCAGTACTTC.

The V and J genes are TRBV7-9 and TRBJ2-5; D may be TRBD2 (5 bases). Trimming shortened V by 3 bases and J by 3 bases, and 8 bases separated the two germline ends. Germline V lookup: CDR1 SEHNR, CDR2 FQNEAQ (reference sequence). This CDR3 spans 13 amino acids. CDR3 region: CASSFRAEETQYF. The CDR3 DNA is TGTGCCAGCAGCTTTCGAGCGGAAGAGACCCAGTACTTC.

This clonotype was counted between two and nine times. The rearrangement links TRBV7-6 to TRBJ2-7; 12 bases are shared with TRBD2. J was trimmed by 9 bases and V by 5 bases; bases with no gene match: 11. Germline loops: CDR1 SGHVS, CDR2 FNYEAQ. The CDR3 contains 15 residues. The CDR3 DNA is TGTGCCAGCAGCCTTTTGACTAGCGGGAGTAAAGGGCAGTACTTC. Translation gives CASSLLTSGSKGQYF.

The chain couples TRBV12-3 or TRBV12-4 to TRBJ1-2; 10 positions agree with TRBD1. The CDR3 runs 15 residues. With 5 bases clipped from V and 4 bases from J, the junction kept 7 bases outside the gene matches. CDR3 amino acids: CASSTRGQGIYGYTF. The CDR3 DNA sequence: TGTGCCAGCAGTACCCGGGGACAGGGGATCTATGGCTACACCTTC.

With regard to this clonotype: Being one base from a much bigger clone, this may be a read error. This sequence joins TRBV6-1 and TRBJ2-1, with TRBD2 matching 13 bases. Germline lookup yields CDR1 MNHNS and CDR2 SASEGT. The CDR3 runs 16 residues. CDR3 loop: CVSSHPRTSGGNEQFF. For the CDR3, the DNA is TGTGTCAGCAGTCATCCCCGGACTAGCGGGGGAAATGAGCAGTTCTTC.

This clonotype was detected a few times. The V and J genes are TRBV6-1 and TRBJ2-1, with TRBD2 matching 11 bases. CDR1 MNHNS and CDR2 SASEGT come from the germline V gene. Germline trimming cut 9 bases from V and 6 bases from J; bases unmatched to any gene: 10. The CDR3 consists of 15 residues. The CDR3 spells CASFSATSGTNEQFF. The CDR3 DNA reads TGTGCCAGTTTCAGCGCGACTAGCGGGACCAATGAGCAGTTCTTC.

This clonotype was seen a handful of times. The V call is TRBV18, the J call TRBJ2-1, with 7 nucleotides matching TRBD2. The CDR3 runs 14 residues. J gave up 7 bases and V 3 bases, and 6 bases lay outside the gene matches. The germline CDR1 and CDR2 sequences are KGHSH and LQKENI. The DNA of the CDR3 is TGTGCCAGCTCACCTGAAGCGGGGTGGAATGAGCAGTTCTTC. It encodes CASSPEAGWNEQFF.

This clonotype was seen at least ten times. This chain connects TRBV13 to TRBJ2-5; 8 bases fit TRBD1. Unmatched junction bases numbered 7, after V lost 5 bases and J lost 2 bases. The CDR3 has 15 amino acids. Germline CDR1 and CDR2: PRHDT and FYEKMQ (reference sequence). The CDR3 protein is CASSLRGRPQETQYF. CDR3 DNA: TGTGCCAGCAGCCTCAGGGGGCGCCCTCAAGAGACCCAGTACTTC.

This clonotype showed up just a few times. The chain couples TRBV20-1 to TRBJ1-2; D might be TRBD1 (5 bases). This CDR3 region has 15 residues. Trimming pared 4 bases from V and 7 bases from J, leaving 22 bases between. CDR1 DFQATT and CDR2 SNEGSKA come from the germline V gene (reference sequence). The CDR3 loop reads CSAKRTLSGAGGYTF. DNA of the CDR3: TGCAGTGCTAAACGGACCCTATCTGGGGCAGGTGGCTACACCTTC.

The chain couples TRBV3-1 to TRBJ1-2, with D possibly TRBD1 on 5 matching bases. The V gene's germline CDR1 is LGHDT and CDR2 YNNKEL (reference sequence). CDR3 length equals 13 residues. Trimming took 3 bases from V and 9 from J, leaving 14 bases between them. The CDR3 reads CASSQSGQGSYTF. CDR3 coding DNA: TGTGCCAGCAGCCAGTCTGGACAAGGCAGCTACACCTTC.

This clonotype was detected a few times. The V gene is TRBV25-1, the J gene TRBJ2-7; 7 bases fit TRBD1. V lost 2 bases and J lost 2; bases outside the gene matches: 6. The CDR3 totals 15 residues. CDR1 and CDR2 (germline): MGHDK, SYGVNS. The CDR3 DNA reads as TGTGCCAGCAGTGAAGTCGGGGACAGAACCTACGAGCAGTACTTC. Amino acid sequence: CASSEVGDRTYEQYF.

The chain has TRBV5-1 and TRBJ2-7; 7 nucleotides match TRBD1. The CDR3 spans 15 residues. CDR1 SGHRS and CDR2 YFSETQ come from the germline V gene. V lost 4 bases and J lost 2; bases outside the gene matches: 9. In nucleotides, the CDR3 is TGCGCCAGCAGCCCTTTGAGGGGGCGAACCTACGAGCAGTACTTC. Its translation is CASSPLRGRTYEQYF. The full variable domain, in which reference TRBV5-1 and TRBJ2-7 provide the parts outside the CDR3, is KAGVTQTPRYLIKTRGQQVTLSCSPISGHRSVSWYQQTPGQGLQFLFEYFSETQRNKGNFPGRFSGRQFSNSRSEMNVSTLELGDSALYLCASSPLRGRTYEQYFGPGTRLTVT.

This clonotype was observed a handful of times. This chain links TRBV4-1 with TRBJ2-3; 11 nucleotides match TRBD2. The trim removed 2 bases at V and 2 bases at J, leaving 6 bases unmatched. CDR1 is MGHRA, CDR2 YSYEKL, per germline. The CDR3 consists of 17 residues. CDR3 region: CASSQTTSGASTDTQYF. The CDR3 bases are TGCGCCAGCAGCCAAACGACTAGCGGGGCTTCCACAGATACGCAGTATTTT.

The table lists this clonotype with a few counts. The chain couples TRBV3-1 to TRBJ2-7; no definite D call. This CDR3 comprises 10 residues. Trimming cost V 8 bases and J 4 bases, with 6 bases left between them. Germline CDR1 and CDR2: LGHDT and YNNKEL (reference sequence). CDR3 coding DNA: TGTGCCAGCGGGAATTACGAGCAGTACTTC. Amino acid sequence: CASGNYEQYF.

V gene TRBV5-1 combines with J gene TRBJ2-7; perhaps TRBD1 as D (5 bases). Germline-derived CDR1 and CDR2 are SGHRS and YFSETQ. Trimming stripped 3 bases from V and 3 bases from J, with 10 bases between. The length of the CDR3 is 13 residues. The CDR3 nucleotides read TGCGCCAGCAGCTCTCCAGGGCGCTACGAGCAGTACTTC. It codes for CASSSPGRYEQYF.

The chain employs TRBV6-1 and TRBJ1-1, with a weak D call TRBD1 (6 bases). V lost 10 bases and J 7 bases, leaving 19 bases between the germline ends. Germline lookup yields CDR1 MNHNS and CDR2 SASEGT. This CDR3 is built from 13 residues. DNA of the CDR3: TGTGCCACTCAAGACGGGGGGCAAGTTGAAGCTTTCTTT. Translation: CATQDGGQVEAFF.

The V and J genes are TRBV28 and TRBJ1-5; 7 nucleotides match TRBD1. Unmatched junction bases numbered 13, after V lost 4 bases and J lost 7 bases. The CDR3 runs 16 residues. The germline CDR1 and CDR2 sequences are MDHEN and SYDVKM. CDR3 amino acids: CASSYSRRGVGQPQHF. The CDR3 DNA is TGTGCCAGCAGTTATTCTCGCAGGGGGGTTGGACAGCCCCAGCATTTT.

J is TRBJ1-5 and V is TRBV5-5; TRBD1 matches at 7 bases. The CDR3 covers 16 residues. In germline, CDR1 is SGHKS, CDR2 YYEKEE (reference sequence). Trimming removed 4 bases from V and 0 bases from J; junction bases left unmatched: 7. The CDR3 reads CASSPGQPDSNQPQHF. CDR3 DNA sequence: TGTGCCAGCAGCCCGGGACAGCCTGATAGCAATCAGCCCCAGCATTTT. The whole variable domain, filled in from reference TRBV5-5 and TRBJ1-5, reads DAGVTQSPTHLIKTRGQQVTLRCSPISGHKSVSWYQQVLGQGPQFIFQYYEKEERGRGNFPDRFSARQFPNYSSELNVNALLLGDSALYLCASSPGQPDSNQPQHFGDGTRLSIL.

This clonotype was found many times. V is TRBV12-3 or TRBV12-4 and J is TRBJ2-7, with D perhaps TRBD1 or TRBD2 (5 bases each). The CDR3 sequence is 13 residues long. V was cut by 5 bases and J by 4 bases, with 12 bases left in between. The CDR3 bases are TGTGCCAGCAGTCGGGACGAAGGATACGAGCAGTACTTC. It codes for CASSRDEGYEQYF.

In its sample, this clonotype was seen a few times. CDR3 in amino acids: CASRNEGSNTEAFF. As DNA, the CDR3 is TGTGCCAGCAGGAATGAGGGGTCGAACACTGAAGCTTTCTTT. The rearrangement joins TRBV12-3 or TRBV12-4 to TRBJ1-1, with a tentative D call TRBD1 (5 bases). The V and J ends lost 6 bases and 1 base respectively, with 12 bases between them. The CDR3 is 14 residues long.

The V and J genes are TRBV7-9 and TRBJ2-7; 14 bases line up with TRBD2. The length of the CDR3 is 16 residues. V lost 4 bases to trimming and J lost 2 bases; unmatched junction nucleotides: 4. Looked up from germline, CDR1 is SEHNR and CDR2 is FQNEAQ (reference sequence). CDR3 coding DNA: TGTGCCAGCAGCTCTGGGACTAGCGGGAGCCCCTACGAGCAGTACTTC. As protein: CASSSGTSGSPYEQYF. Supplemented by reference TRBV7-9 and TRBJ2-7, the full variable domain reads DTGVSQNPRHKITKRGQNVTFRCDPISEHNRLYWYRQTLGQGPEFLTYFQNEAQLEKSRLLSDRFSAERPKGSFSTLEIQRTEQGDSAMYLCASSSGTSGSPYEQYFGPGTRLTVT.

The CDR3 loop reads CSARLPGGSYEQYF. The CDR3 DNA sequence: TGCAGTGCTAGACTCCCGGGGGGGTCCTACGAGCAGTACTTC. V gene TRBV20-1 combines with J gene TRBJ2-7, with TRBD2 matching over 8 bases. Germline V gives CDR1 DFQATT, CDR2 SNEGSKA (reference sequence). The CDR3 length is 14 residues. The ends lost 2 bases at V and 1 base at J; junction bases unmatched: 4.

The chain employs TRBV29-1 and TRBJ2-1, with 13 bases lining up with TRBD2. The CDR3 is 15 amino acids. Germline V gene sequence: CDR1 SQVTM, CDR2 ANQGSEA. J gave up 8 bases and V 2 bases, and 6 bases lay outside the gene matches. CDR3 in DNA: TGCAGCGTTGAAAGGACTAGCGGGAGAGGGCATGAGCAGTTCTTC. It specifies CSVERTSGRGHEQFF.

This chain joins TRBV27 and TRBJ2-7; D might be TRBD1 (6 bases). The CDR3 covers 16 residues. V shed 3 bases and J shed 1 base, with 16 bases lying between them. The V gene's germline CDR1 is MNHEY and CDR2 SMNVEV (reference sequence). This CDR3 is CASSFTHGGQSYEQYF. CDR3 nucleotide sequence: TGTGCCAGCAGTTTTACCCATGGGGGCCAATCCTACGAGCAGTACTTC.

This clonotype was seen many times. The gene calls are TRBV29-1 and TRBJ2-7; 10 bases line up with TRBD1. Germline-derived CDR1 and CDR2 are SQVTM and ANQGSEA. The ends lost 2 bases at V and 5 bases at J; junction bases unmatched: 9. The CDR3 extends over 15 amino acids. CDR3 nucleotide sequence: TGCAGCGTTGAAACTTTGGGACAGGGGTCCCACGAGCAGTACTTC. Protein: CSVETLGQGSHEQYF.

This clonotype was seen only a few times. The chain's CDR3 is CASSLSVAGTNEQFF. Here the CDR3 DNA reads TGTGCCAGCAGTTTATCTGTAGCGGGAACCAATGAGCAGTTCTTC. The chain uses TRBV28 and TRBJ2-1; 8 nucleotides match TRBD2. The CDR3 loop spans 15 amino acids. Germline V lookup: CDR1 MDHEN, CDR2 SYDVKM. Germline trimming cut 1 base from V and 6 bases from J; bases unmatched to any gene: 5.